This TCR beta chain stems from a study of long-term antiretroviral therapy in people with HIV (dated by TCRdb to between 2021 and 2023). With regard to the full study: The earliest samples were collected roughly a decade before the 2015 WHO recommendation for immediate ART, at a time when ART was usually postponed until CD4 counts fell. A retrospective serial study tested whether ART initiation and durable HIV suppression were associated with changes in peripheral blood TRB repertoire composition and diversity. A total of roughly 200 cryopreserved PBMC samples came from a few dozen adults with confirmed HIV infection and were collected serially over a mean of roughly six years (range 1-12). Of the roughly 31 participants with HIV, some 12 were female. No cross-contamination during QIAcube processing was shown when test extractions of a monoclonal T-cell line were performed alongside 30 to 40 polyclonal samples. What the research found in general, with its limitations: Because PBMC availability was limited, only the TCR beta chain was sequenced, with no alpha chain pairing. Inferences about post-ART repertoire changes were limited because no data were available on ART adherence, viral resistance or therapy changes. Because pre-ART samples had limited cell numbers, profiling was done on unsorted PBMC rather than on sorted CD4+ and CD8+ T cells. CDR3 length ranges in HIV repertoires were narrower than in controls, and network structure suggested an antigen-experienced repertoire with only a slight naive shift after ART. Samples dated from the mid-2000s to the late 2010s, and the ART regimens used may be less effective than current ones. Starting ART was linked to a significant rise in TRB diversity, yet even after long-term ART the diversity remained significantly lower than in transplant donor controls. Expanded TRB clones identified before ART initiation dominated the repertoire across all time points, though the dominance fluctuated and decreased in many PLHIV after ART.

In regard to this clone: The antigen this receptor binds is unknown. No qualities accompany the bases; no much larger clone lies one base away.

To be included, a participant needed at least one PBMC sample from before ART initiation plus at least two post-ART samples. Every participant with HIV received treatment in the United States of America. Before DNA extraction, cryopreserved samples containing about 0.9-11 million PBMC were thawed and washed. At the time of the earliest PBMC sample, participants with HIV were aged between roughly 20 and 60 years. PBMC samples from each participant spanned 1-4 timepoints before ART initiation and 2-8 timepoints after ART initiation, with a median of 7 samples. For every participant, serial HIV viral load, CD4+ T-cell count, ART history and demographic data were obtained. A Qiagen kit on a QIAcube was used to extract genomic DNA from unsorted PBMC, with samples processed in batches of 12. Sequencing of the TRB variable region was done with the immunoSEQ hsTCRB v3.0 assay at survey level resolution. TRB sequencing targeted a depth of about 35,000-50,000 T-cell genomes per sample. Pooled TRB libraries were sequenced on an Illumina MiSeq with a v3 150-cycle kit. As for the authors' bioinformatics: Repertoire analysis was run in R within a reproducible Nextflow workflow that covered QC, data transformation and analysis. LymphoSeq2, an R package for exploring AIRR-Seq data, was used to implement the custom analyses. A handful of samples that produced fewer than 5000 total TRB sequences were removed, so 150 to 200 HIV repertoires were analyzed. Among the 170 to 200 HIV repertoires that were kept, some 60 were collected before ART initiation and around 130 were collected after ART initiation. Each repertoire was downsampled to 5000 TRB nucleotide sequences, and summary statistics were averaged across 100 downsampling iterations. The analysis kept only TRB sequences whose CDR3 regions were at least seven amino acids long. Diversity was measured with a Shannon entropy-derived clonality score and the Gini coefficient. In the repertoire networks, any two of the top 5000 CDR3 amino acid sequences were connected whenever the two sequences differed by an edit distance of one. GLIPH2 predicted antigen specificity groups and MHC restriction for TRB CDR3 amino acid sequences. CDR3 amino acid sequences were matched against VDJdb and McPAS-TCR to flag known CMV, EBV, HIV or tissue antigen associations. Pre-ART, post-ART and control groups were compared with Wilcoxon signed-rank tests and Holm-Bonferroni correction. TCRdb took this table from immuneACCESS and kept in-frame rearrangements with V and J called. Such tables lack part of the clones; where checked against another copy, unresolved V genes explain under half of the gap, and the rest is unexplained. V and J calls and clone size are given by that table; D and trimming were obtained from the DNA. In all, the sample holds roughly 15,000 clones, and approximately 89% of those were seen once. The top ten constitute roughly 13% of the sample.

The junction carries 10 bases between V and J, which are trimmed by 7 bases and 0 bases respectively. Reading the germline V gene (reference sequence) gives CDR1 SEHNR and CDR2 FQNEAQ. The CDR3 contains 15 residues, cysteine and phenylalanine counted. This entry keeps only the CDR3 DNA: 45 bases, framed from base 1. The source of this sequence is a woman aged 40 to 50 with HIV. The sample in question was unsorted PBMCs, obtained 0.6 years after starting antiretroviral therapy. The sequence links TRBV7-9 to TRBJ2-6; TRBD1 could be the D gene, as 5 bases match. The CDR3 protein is CASKSRDSGANVLTF. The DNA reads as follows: TGTGCCAGCAAAAGCAGGGACTCTGGGGCCAACGTCCTGACTTTC.